The 26 T cell receptor beta chains below come from one sample, sequenced in a study of human T cells and chemical hapten exposure. TCRdb processed the RACE reads anew with MiXCR; each CDR3 protein has one entry. The sample lists 240,000 or so distinct CDR3 sequences; about 9.4% were seen once. This sample's time point: pre-sensitization, week 0. Treatment defined: therapeutic diphenylcyclopropenone sensitization with weekly scalp DPC. Source: whole blood, taken in connection with sensitization to the hapten diphenylcyclopropenone (DPC). Source of these receptors: a woman between 40 and 55 years old with alopecia areata. Some clones in this sample may be carry-over from other donors' samples.

The chain is built from TRBV5-1 and TRBJ2-3; 12 nucleotides line up with TRBD2. The V gene's germline CDR1 is SGHRS and CDR2 YFSETQ. The trim removed 0 bases at V and 2 bases at J, leaving 4 bases unmatched. The length of the CDR3 is 17 residues. CDR3 region: CASSLATSGSPTDTQYF. CDR3 nucleotides: TGCGCCAGCAGCTTGGCGACTAGCGGGAGCCCCACAGATACGCAGTATTTT.

Only a few counts were recorded for this clonotype. The chain links TRBV30 to TRBJ1-4, with D hard to call. Trimming pared 0 bases from V and 13 bases from J, leaving 9 bases between. The CDR3 covers 11 residues. The germline V gene has CDR1 GTSNPN and CDR2 SVGIG (reference sequence). The CDR3 loop is CAWSVHWRLFF. CDR3 DNA: TGTGCCTGGAGTGTTCATTGGAGACTGTTTTTT. Drawing the rest from reference TRBV30 and TRBJ1-4, the complete variable domain is SQTIHQWPATLVQPVGSPLSLECTVEGTSNPNLYWYRQAAGRGLQLLFYSVGIGQISSEVPQNLSASRPQDRQFILSSKKLLLSDSGFYLCAWSVHWRLFFGSGTQLSVL.

This clonotype was seen repeatedly, ten times or more. V gene TRBV27 combines with J gene TRBJ2-5; TRBD2 agrees at 7 bases. Germline lookup yields CDR1 MNHEY and CDR2 SMNVEV (reference sequence). CDR3 length: 13 residues. The V and J ends lost 3 bases and 4 bases, in that order; junction bases with no gene match: 2. The CDR3 region has the DNA TGTGCCAGCAGTTTTTCTAGCGGAGAGACCCAGTACTTC. Amino acid sequence: CASSFSSGETQYF.

This clonotype was observed a few times. This chain joins TRBV28 and TRBJ1-5, with D perhaps matching TRBD1 (5 bases). This CDR3 comprises 14 residues. The germline gives CDR1 MDHEN, CDR2 SYDVKM. The V gene lost 8 bases and the J gene lost 1 base, with 12 bases spanning the gap. The CDR3 nucleotides read TGTGCCAGCGCCCGGGACGGAAGCAATCAGCCCCAGCATTTT. Translation gives CASARDGSNQPQHF.

In its sample, this clonotype was seen many times. This chain connects TRBV4-3 to TRBJ2-1; 9 nucleotides align to TRBD1. J lost 9 bases, V lost 5 bases, and 2 bases had no gene match. Germline V gene lookup returns CDR1 LGHNA and CDR2 YSLEER. This CDR3 region has 12 residues. The CDR3 is CASSRTGVEQFF. The CDR3 nucleotides are TGCGCCAGCAGCAGGACAGGGGTTGAGCAGTTCTTC.

This rearrangement joins TRBV20-1 to TRBJ2-7; 7 nucleotides match TRBD1. The ends lost 6 bases at V and 7 bases at J; junction bases unmatched: 12. This CDR3 region has 13 residues. From germline, CDR1 is DFQATT and CDR2 SNEGSKA (reference sequence). CDR3 nucleotides: TGCAGTGCCCTACCTCCAGGGGGAGTGGAGCAGTACTTC. This encodes CSALPPGGVEQYF.

The rearrangement uses TRBV4-3 and TRBJ2-2; 7 bases match TRBD1. CDR3 length: 17 amino acids. V shed 4 bases, J shed 0 bases, and the junction held 8 bases outside the gene matches. Germline V CDR1 and CDR2: LGHNA, YSLEER. The CDR3 sequence: CASSPRYDRANTGELFF. DNA for the CDR3: TGCGCCAGCAGCCCTCGTTACGACAGGGCGAACACCGGGGAGCTGTTTTTT.

This clonotype was counted ten times or more. Here the CDR3 DNA reads TGTGCCAGCAGTTTTGCCTACGAGCAGTACTTC. Its translation is CASSFAYEQYF. The chain recombines TRBV6-2 or TRBV6-3 with TRBJ2-7; D is unresolved. This CDR3 is built from 11 residues. Trimming shortened V by 4 bases and J by 2 bases, and 3 bases separated the two germline ends. Germline CDR1 reads MNHEY; CDR2 reads SVGEGT.

This clonotype was seen at least ten times. This chain links TRBV7-2 with TRBJ2-7, with no clear D. Trimming removed 5 bases at V and 7 bases at J, with 12 bases between. The germline gives CDR1 SGHTA, CDR2 FQGNSA. CDR3 size: 12 residues. The CDR3 here is CASSPSFGEQYF. CDR3 DNA: TGTGCCAGCAGCCCATCCTTCGGGGAGCAGTACTTC. The full variable domain, its missing parts supplied by reference TRBV7-2 and TRBJ2-7, is GAGVSQSPSNKVTEKGKDVELRCDPISGHTALYWYRQSLGQGLEFLIYFQGNSAPDKSGLPSDRFSAERTGGSVSTLTIQRTQQEDSAVYLCASSPSFGEQYFGPGTRLTVT.

This clonotype was found many times. The rearrangement uses TRBV7-2 and TRBJ2-1; D remains ambiguous. Germline loops: CDR1 SGHTA, CDR2 FQGNSA. The ends were cut back, 1 base at V and 0 bases at J, with 7 bases in the middle. The CDR3 extends over 15 amino acids. CDR3 sequence: CASSLDGYSYNEQFF. CDR3 bases: TGTGCCAGCAGCTTAGACGGATACTCCTACAATGAGCAGTTCTTC. Full variable domain (missing parts from reference TRBV7-2 and TRBJ2-1): GAGVSQSPSNKVTEKGKDVELRCDPISGHTALYWYRQSLGQGLEFLIYFQGNSAPDKSGLPSDRFSAERTGGSVSTLTIQRTQQEDSAVYLCASSLDGYSYNEQFFGPGTRLTVL.

DNA for the CDR3: TGCAGTGCTAGAGATGGCACGACCCCCACAGATACGCAGTATTTT. Protein product: CSARDGTTPTDTQYF. This sequence joins TRBV20-1 and TRBJ2-3, with D hard to call. The germline V gene encodes CDR1 DFQATT and CDR2 SNEGSKA (reference sequence). The CDR3 runs to 15 residues. V was trimmed by 0 bases and J by 2 bases, leaving 12 bases between them.

The rearrangement uses TRBV9 and TRBJ2-2; TRBD2 agrees at 7 bases. The V segment lost 1 base and the J segment 1 base; nucleotides outside the gene matches: 1. This CDR3 is built from 15 residues. CDR1 is SGDLS, CDR2 YYNGEE, per germline. The DNA of the CDR3 is TGTGCCAGCAGCGTACGCGGGGGGAACACCGGGGAGCTGTTTTTT. Protein: CASSVRGGNTGELFF.

The chain links TRBV15 to TRBJ2-3, with no clear D. This CDR3 is built from 16 residues. The germline V gene has CDR1 LNHNV and CDR2 YYDKDF (reference sequence). V was clipped by 1 base and J by 0 bases, with 11 bases between them. The CDR3 reads CATSRAGASSTDTQYF. CDR3 nucleotide sequence: TGTGCCACCAGCAGAGCTGGAGCGTCTAGCACAGATACGCAGTATTTT.

In this sample, this clonotype turned up a few times. The CDR3 loop is CASSLRTDQFF. CDR3 in DNA: TGTGCCAGCAGTTTAAGAACAGATCAGTTCTTC. V is TRBV28 and J is TRBJ2-1, with D unclear. The CDR3 totals 11 residues. The germline CDR1 and CDR2 sequences are MDHEN and SYDVKM. V lost 2 bases and J lost 13, with 9 bases in between.

This clonotype was observed at least ten times. The J gene is TRBJ1-1, the V gene TRBV7-9; D possibly corresponds to TRBD1 (6 bases). This CDR3 region has 15 residues. The germline gives CDR1 SEHNR, CDR2 FQNEAQ (reference sequence). Trimming pared 4 bases from V and 5 bases from J, leaving 17 bases between. The CDR3 loop reads CASSWASTGRTEAFF. DNA for the CDR3: TGTGCCAGCAGCTGGGCATCGACAGGACGGACTGAAGCTTTCTTT.

The chain uses TRBV20-1 and TRBJ1-3; tentatively, D is TRBD1 (5 bases). The germline gives CDR1 DFQATT, CDR2 SNEGSKA (reference sequence). This CDR3 comprises 14 residues. Trimming took off 2 bases at V and 2 bases at J, with 10 bases between the two ends. The CDR3 loop is CSARMGVAGNTIYF. The CDR3 region has the DNA TGCAGTGCTAGAATGGGGGTCGCTGGAAACACCATATATTTT.

This chain links TRBV27 with TRBJ2-2; D remains unclear. This CDR3 region has 16 residues. The germline V and J ends were trimmed by 1 base and 0 bases, with 9 bases remaining between them. The V gene's germline CDR1 is MNHEY and CDR2 SMNVEV (reference sequence). CDR3 residues: CASSLWAATNTGELFF. CDR3 nucleotides: TGTGCCAGCAGTTTATGGGCAGCCACGAACACCGGGGAGCTGTTTTTT.

A word on this clonotype: A clone one base away is much larger, so this may be a read error. The rearrangement uses TRBV2 and TRBJ2-7; D remains unclear. Germline CDR1 SNHLY, CDR2 FYNNEI. The length of the CDR3 is 13 residues. The DNA for the CDR3 is TGTGCCAGCAGCCCATTTAGCTCCTACGAGCTGTACTTC. The encoded protein is CASSPFSSYELYF. The whole variable domain, filled in from reference TRBV2 and TRBJ2-7, reads EPEVTQTPSHQVTQMGQEVILRCVPISNHLYFYWYRQILGQKVEFLVSFYNNEISEKSEIFDDQFSVERPDGSNFTLKIRSTKLEDSAMYFCASSPFSSYELYFGPGTRLTVT.

The genes are TRBV6-6 and TRBJ2-2, with 10 positions matching TRBD2. The CDR3 has 17 amino acids. Germline V gene lookup returns CDR1 MNHNY and CDR2 SVGAGI (reference sequence). With 4 bases clipped from V and 7 bases from J, the junction kept 12 bases outside the gene matches. CDR3 sequence reads: CASSSRRGTSDGGELFF. The CDR3, as DNA: TGTGCCAGCAGTTCCCGACGGGGGACTAGCGACGGCGGGGAGCTGTTTTTT.

The chain combines TRBV6-5 with TRBJ1-5, with D possibly being TRBD1 (5 bases). The CDR3 runs to 14 residues. Trimming pared 2 bases from V and 7 bases from J, leaving 12 bases between. From germline, CDR1 is MNHEY and CDR2 SVGAGI. The CDR3 DNA sequence: TGTGCCAGCAGTTACACCCCAGGGTGGCAGCCCCAGCATTTT. As protein: CASSYTPGWQPQHF.

The sample holds a few counts of this clonotype. The V gene is TRBV12-3 or TRBV12-4, the J gene TRBJ2-1; 8 bases line up with TRBD2. V shed 2 bases, J shed 2 bases, and the junction held 5 bases outside the gene matches. The CDR3 consists of 16 residues. CDR3 loop: CASSLSSGSPYNEQFF. CDR3 bases: TGTGCCAGCAGTTTATCCAGCGGGAGCCCCTACAATGAGCAGTTCTTC.

This clonotype has a handful of counts. This chain connects TRBV7-8 to TRBJ1-1; D is possibly TRBD1 (6 bases). With 7 bases removed from V and 3 bases from J, the gap between germline ends came to 18 bases. Germline loops: CDR1 SGHVS, CDR2 FQNEAQ. There are 15 residues in the CDR3. The CDR3 sequence: CASNARGGRDTEAFF. In DNA, the CDR3 is TGTGCCAGCAACGCCCGGGGGGGGCGCGACACTGAAGCTTTCTTT.

V is TRBV9 and J is TRBJ2-7, with a weak D call TRBD1 (6 bases). Trimming shortened V by 0 bases and J by 3 bases, and 13 bases separated the two germline ends. CDR1 SGDLS and CDR2 YYNGEE come from the germline V gene. This CDR3 contains 15 residues. In nucleotides, the CDR3 is TGTGCCAGCAGCGTAGTTGCGGACAGCTTCTACGAGCAGTACTTC. The encoded protein is CASSVVADSFYEQYF.

V and J are TRBV5-1 and TRBJ2-7; D gene ambiguous. The CDR3 has 13 amino acids. Deletions cut 0 bases from V and 5 bases from J, with 9 bases between. Germline lookup yields CDR1 SGHRS and CDR2 YFSETQ. The CDR3 here is CASSLGIGDEQYF. In DNA form, the CDR3 reads TGCGCCAGCAGCTTGGGAATAGGTGACGAGCAGTACTTC.

V usage is TRBV4-3 and J usage is TRBJ2-6; TRBD2 aligns across 12 bases. The CDR3 is 19 amino acids. J lost 3 bases, V lost 4 bases, and 10 bases had no gene match. Germline CDR1 and CDR2: LGHNA and YSLEER. The CDR3 sequence: CASSRDLAGGPSGANVLTF. CDR3 sequence (DNA): TGCGCCAGCAGCCGGGATCTAGCGGGAGGGCCTAGTGGGGCCAACGTCCTGACTTTC.

This sequence joins TRBV7-3 and TRBJ2-6; no clear D gene. Per germline, CDR1 SGHTA and CDR2 FQGTGA. Trimming took off 7 bases at V and 0 bases at J, with 7 bases between the two ends. The CDR3 sequence is 14 residues long. CDR3 protein: CASISSSGANVLTF. CDR3 coding DNA: TGTGCCAGCATCTCTTCCTCTGGGGCCAACGTCCTGACTTTC.